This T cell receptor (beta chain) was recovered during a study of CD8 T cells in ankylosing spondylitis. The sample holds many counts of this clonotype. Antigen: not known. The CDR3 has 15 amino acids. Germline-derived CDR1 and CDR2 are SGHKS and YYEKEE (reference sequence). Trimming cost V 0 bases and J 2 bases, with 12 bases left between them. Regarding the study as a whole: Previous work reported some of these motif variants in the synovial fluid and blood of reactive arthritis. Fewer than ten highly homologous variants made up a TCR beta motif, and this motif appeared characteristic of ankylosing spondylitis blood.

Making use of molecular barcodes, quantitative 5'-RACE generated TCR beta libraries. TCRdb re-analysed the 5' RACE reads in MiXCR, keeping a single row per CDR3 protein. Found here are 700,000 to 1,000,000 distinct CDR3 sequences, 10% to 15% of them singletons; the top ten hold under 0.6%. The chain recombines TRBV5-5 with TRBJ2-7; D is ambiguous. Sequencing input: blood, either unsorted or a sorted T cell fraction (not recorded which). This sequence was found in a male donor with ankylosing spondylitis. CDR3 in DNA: TGTGCCAGCAGCTTGGCGGACGGGTTTACCTACGAGCAGTACTTC. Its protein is CASSLADGFTYEQYF.